This paragraph reports one T cell receptor (beta chain). Its antigen is not known. The data were obtained in a study of T cells in localized non-small cell lung cancer. General observations from the study: Adjacent lung exhibited a median of about 57 among the 100 most abundant tumor clones. Uninvolved adjacent lung showed higher T cell clonality than tumor. Because sequencing included only one region (of the tumor), heterogeneity remains possible. Higher adjacent-lung clonality was associated with shorter survival.

The CDR3 extends over 15 amino acids. Germline V gives CDR1 SGHRS, CDR2 YFSETQ. Trimming took 4 bases from V and 5 from J; bases not matched to a gene: 11. Using immunoSEQ multiplex PCR, the repertoire was profiled, and TCRdb retains in-frame clones only, with some absent. The sample yields 24,000 or so clones, about nine tenths seen once. The TCR comes from a woman between 35 and 70 years old with stage I lung adenocarcinoma. The input for sequencing was peripheral blood, taken before any cancer treatment. The rearrangement links TRBV5-1 to TRBJ2-7; 8 nucleotides match TRBD2. CDR3 DNA: TGCGCCAGCAGCGTCCGTAGCGGGACTAGAAACGAGCAGTACTTC. Residues: CASSVRSGTRNEQYF. Supplemented by reference TRBV5-1 and TRBJ2-7, the full variable domain reads KAGVTQTPRYLIKTRGQQVTLSCSPISGHRSVSWYQQTPGQGLQFLFEYFSETQRNKGNFPGRFSGRQFSNSRSEMNVSTLELGDSALYLCASSVRSGTRNEQYFGPGTRLTVT.